This passage covers 30 T cell receptor beta chains from one sample sequenced in a study of blood T cell repertoires in COVID-19. This table comes from immunoSEQ multiplex PCR, and its TCRdb copy is limited to in-frame clones, with some not included. The sample consists of some 140,000 clones, 83% of them appearing once. The source material was peripheral blood. These receptors all stem from a woman aged 55 to 70 with COVID-19, enrolled during active disease.

This rearrangement joins TRBV9 to TRBJ1-2; 10 nucleotides line up with TRBD1. Losses at the gene ends were 0 bases for V and 4 bases for J; bases not matched to a gene: 3. The CDR3 is 15 residues long. From germline, CDR1 is SGDLS and CDR2 YYNGEE. Here the CDR3 reads CASSVDWDRGYGYTF. For the CDR3, the DNA is TGTGCCAGCAGCGTAGATTGGGACAGGGGCTATGGCTACACCTTC. The whole variable domain, filled in from reference TRBV9 and TRBJ1-2, reads DSGVTQTPKHLITATGQRVTLRCSPRSGDLSVYWYQQSLDQGLQFLIQYYNGEERAKGNILERFSAQQFPDLHSELNLSSLELGDSALYFCASSVDWDRGYGYTFGSGTRLTVV.

The count of this clone is one. The CDR3: CASNSGNGNTIYF. The CDR3, as DNA: TGTGCCAGTAACTCAGGGAATGGAAACACCATATATTTT. V is TRBV19 and J is TRBJ1-3, with D maybe TRBD1 (5 bases). CDR3 length: 13 amino acids. Deletions cut 7 bases from V and 3 bases from J, with 10 bases between. Germline-derived CDR1 and CDR2 are LNHDA and SQIVND (reference sequence).

This sequence joins TRBV27 and TRBJ2-7, with D unclear. CDR3 length equals 12 residues. The V gene's germline CDR1 is MNHEY and CDR2 SMNVEV (reference sequence). Trimming took 5 bases from V and 7 from J, leaving 12 bases between them. DNA for the CDR3: TGTGCCAGCAGTCCCCTCCTCGGGGAGCAGTACTTC. Its protein product is CASSPLLGEQYF.

This clone has a single count. V gene TRBV6-5 combines with J gene TRBJ1-1; 11 nucleotides line up with TRBD1. The length of the CDR3 is 13 residues. J was trimmed by 10 bases and V by 5 bases; bases with no gene match: 6. From germline, CDR1 is MNHEY and CDR2 SVGAGI. The CDR3 here is CASSTGQGARAFF. In nucleotides, the CDR3 is TGTGCCAGCAGTACCGGACAGGGGGCGCGAGCTTTCTTT.

The gene calls are TRBV7-6 and TRBJ2-2, with 7 bases identical to TRBD1. J lost 0 bases, V lost 6 bases, and 7 bases had no gene match. This CDR3 contains 16 residues. Per the germline V gene, CDR1 is SGHVS and CDR2 is FNYEAQ. The CDR3 bases are TGTGCCAGCAGGAGTCAGGGGGTCGCGAACACCGGGGAGCTGTTTTTT. It specifies CASRSQGVANTGELFF.

This clone showed up just once. The chain joins TRBV5-5 to TRBJ2-1, with TRBD2 matching over 10 bases. V shed 5 bases and J 7 bases; nucleotides not matched to a gene: 9. CDR1 is SGHKS, CDR2 YYEKEE, per germline (reference sequence). This CDR3 region has 15 residues. The chain's CDR3 is CASRPELAGTNEQFF. The CDR3 nucleotides read TGTGCCAGCAGACCCGAACTAGCGGGGACAAATGAGCAGTTCTTC. Filled out from reference TRBV5-5 and TRBJ2-1, the complete variable domain reads DAGVTQSPTHLIKTRGQQVTLRCSPISGHKSVSWYQQVLGQGPQFIFQYYEKEERGRGNFPDRFSARQFPNYSSELNVNALLLGDSALYLCASRPELAGTNEQFFGPGTRLTVL.

The rearrangement uses TRBV19 and TRBJ2-1; 7 nucleotides line up with TRBD2. The CDR3 loop spans 14 amino acids. V lost 3 bases to trimming and J lost 4 bases; unmatched junction nucleotides: 3. The germline gives CDR1 LNHDA, CDR2 SQIVND (reference sequence). The chain's CDR3 is CASSIRREYNEQFF. In DNA form, the CDR3 reads TGTGCCAGTAGTATTCGGCGGGAGTACAATGAGCAGTTCTTC.

The chain uses TRBV19 and TRBJ2-7; D is perhaps TRBD1 (5 bases). The CDR3 loop spans 15 amino acids. Germline V CDR1 and CDR2: LNHDA, SQIVND (reference sequence). V was pared by 5 bases and J by 1 base, with 15 bases between. CDR3 sequence reads: CASSLVGDRSYEQYF. The CDR3 bases are TGTGCCAGTAGTCTGGTCGGAGACAGATCCTACGAGCAGTACTTC. Supplemented by reference TRBV19 and TRBJ2-7, the full variable domain reads DGGITQSPKYLFRKEGQNVTLSCEQNLNHDAMYWYRQDPGQGLRLIYYSQIVNDFQKGDIAEGYSVSREKKESFPLTVTSAQKNPTAFYLCASSLVGDRSYEQYFGPGTRLTVT.

The J gene is TRBJ2-1, the V gene TRBV18, with D unresolved. The ends were cut back, 5 bases at V and 5 bases at J, with 13 bases in the middle. There are 14 residues in the CDR3. CDR1 is KGHSH, CDR2 LQKENI, per germline. CDR3 loop: CASSSSWRDNEQFF. The CDR3 DNA follows: TGTGCCAGCTCATCCTCCTGGAGAGACAATGAGCAGTTCTTC.

The CDR3 DNA reads as TGTGCCAGCGAAGGTACGAGGGAAAAACTGTTTTTT. Residues: CASEGTREKLFF. The chain recombines TRBV4-2 with TRBJ1-4; no reliable D call. CDR1 and CDR2 from the germline V gene are LGHNA and YNFKEQ. With 8 bases removed from V and 8 bases from J, the gap between germline ends came to 12 bases. The CDR3 consists of 12 residues.

V is TRBV19 and J is TRBJ2-3; tentative D call: TRBD1 (6 bases). Germline lookup yields CDR1 LNHDA and CDR2 SQIVND (reference sequence). The germline V and J ends were trimmed by 4 bases and 1 base, with 9 bases remaining between them. The CDR3 is 14 amino acids. CDR3 sequence (DNA): TGTGCCAGTAGTACCAGACAGGGCACAGATACGCAGTATTTT. Translation: CASSTRQGTDTQYF.

The chain has TRBV6-5 and TRBJ1-3; 7 bases agree with TRBD1. This CDR3 comprises 15 residues. CDR1 is MNHEY and CDR2 is SVGAGI in the germline V gene. V dropped 6 bases and J dropped 2; count of bases not matched to a gene: 7. This chain's CDR3 is CASSPDRDAGNTIYF. In nucleotides, the CDR3 is TGTGCCAGCAGCCCCGACAGGGATGCTGGAAACACCATATATTTT.

The chain recombines TRBV7-8 with TRBJ2-5; D unresolved. With 4 bases removed from V and 2 bases from J, the gap between germline ends came to 14 bases. There are 15 residues in the CDR3. The germline gives CDR1 SGHVS, CDR2 FQNEAQ. The CDR3: CASSSTVPPQETQYF. In DNA, the CDR3 is TGTGCCAGCAGCTCAACAGTGCCACCTCAAGAGACCCAGTACTTC.

This clone was seen just once. The chain links TRBV6-5 to TRBJ1-5, with D hard to call. Deletions cut 8 bases from V and 0 bases from J, with 8 bases between. This CDR3 is built from 13 residues. Germline V lookup: CDR1 MNHEY, CDR2 SVGAGI. The CDR3 DNA follows: TGTGCCAGCGGGGAGTATAGCAATCAGCCCCAGCATTTT. Protein sequence: CASGEYSNQPQHF.

This clone was seen a handful of times. V is TRBV30 and J is TRBJ1-6; a weak D match, TRBD1 (6 bases). This CDR3 contains 15 residues. CDR1 is GTSNPN and CDR2 is SVGIG in the germline V gene (reference sequence). Deletions cut 3 bases from V and 6 bases from J, with 15 bases between. CDR3 in amino acids: CAWSQTGKSNSPLHF. In DNA form, the CDR3 reads TGTGCCTGGAGCCAAACAGGGAAAAGTAATTCACCCCTCCACTTT.

The V and J genes are TRBV14 and TRBJ1-3, with 9 bases fitting TRBD1. V was clipped by 4 bases and J by 1 base; unmatched bases: 2. This CDR3 has 15 residues. The germline CDR1 and CDR2 sequences are SGHDN and FVKESK. The CDR3 spells CASSRDRVSGNTIYF. The CDR3 DNA reads as TGTGCCAGCAGCCGGGACAGGGTGTCTGGAAACACCATATATTTT.

Only one count was recorded for this clone. CDR3 coding DNA: TGTGCCACCAGAGACAGGGGATCGGGTGTCGGGGAGCTGTTTTTT. Its protein is CATRDRGSGVGELFF. The chain is built from TRBV24-1 and TRBJ2-2; 8 bases line up with TRBD1. This CDR3 is built from 15 residues. Germline values: CDR1 KGHDR, CDR2 SFDVKD. The V gene end was trimmed by 7 bases and the J gene end by 7 bases; junction bases not matched to a gene: 10.

This clone was seen a handful of times. V gene TRBV7-8 combines with J gene TRBJ1-2; D possibly corresponds to TRBD1 (6 bases). The CDR3 totals 13 residues. V lost 2 bases and J lost 7, with 11 bases in between. Germline V gene lookup returns CDR1 SGHVS and CDR2 FQNEAQ. The CDR3 DNA reads TGTGCCAGCAGCTTATCGGGGGGCCTTGGCTACACCTTC. Amino acids: CASSLSGGLGYTF.

In DNA form, the CDR3 reads TGTGCCAGCAGTTACTCGGGGAGGGAGAGGGAAAAACTGTTTTTT. Translated, it gives CASSYSGREREKLFF. This chain links TRBV6-5 with TRBJ1-4; D call uncertain. The CDR3 length is 15 residues. The germline V gene has CDR1 MNHEY and CDR2 SVGAGI. The V gene lost 0 bases and the J gene lost 8 bases, with 13 bases spanning the gap.

The chain is built from TRBV19 and TRBJ1-6, with 10 bases aligning to TRBD1. V lost 4 bases and J lost 10; bases outside the gene matches: 7. The CDR3 length is 15 residues. Germline V CDR1 and CDR2: LNHDA, SQIVND (reference sequence). DNA of the CDR3: TGTGCCAGTAGTAACGTCCCGGGACAGGGGTCACCCCTCCACTTT. This gives the protein CASSNVPGQGSPLHF.

This clone is a singleton in its sample. The chain has TRBV7-8 and TRBJ2-7; TRBD2 aligns across 10 bases. Losses at the gene ends were 1 base for V and 4 bases for J; bases not matched to a gene: 4. CDR1 and CDR2 (germline): SGHVS, FQNEAQ. The CDR3 length is 15 residues. DNA of the CDR3: TGTGCCAGCAGCTTAGGTCTAGCGGGGGTGTACGAGCAGTACTTC. Protein: CASSLGLAGVYEQYF.

The chain joins TRBV19 to TRBJ2-6; D is possibly TRBD2 (5 bases). CDR3 length equals 15 residues. The germline V and J ends were trimmed by 5 bases and 0 bases, with 8 bases remaining between them. CDR1 LNHDA and CDR2 SQIVND come from the germline V gene (reference sequence). This chain's CDR3 is CASSPTSSGANVLTF. The CDR3 nucleotides are TGTGCCAGTAGTCCCACTAGCTCTGGGGCCAACGTCCTGACTTTC.

The chain employs TRBV6-5 and TRBJ2-7, with 10 nucleotides matching TRBD2. This CDR3 comprises 13 residues. The ends lost 4 bases at V and 4 bases at J; junction bases unmatched: 1. Germline lookup yields CDR1 MNHEY and CDR2 SVGAGI. CDR3 region: CASSWTSGYEQYF. The DNA for the CDR3 is TGTGCCAGCAGTTGGACTAGCGGTTACGAGCAGTACTTC.

This chain links TRBV12-5 with TRBJ1-1; 9 positions agree with TRBD1. Trimming removed 6 bases from V and 5 bases from J; junction bases left unmatched: 13. CDR1 LGHNT and CDR2 FRNRAP come from the germline V gene. The CDR3 loop spans 16 amino acids. The CDR3 here is CASGFHPGTGRTEAFF. CDR3 nucleotides: TGTGCTAGTGGCTTCCATCCTGGGACAGGGAGGACTGAAGCTTTCTTT.

The chain couples TRBV19 to TRBJ1-5, with D perhaps matching TRBD1 (6 bases). The germline V and J ends were trimmed by 1 base and 7 bases, with 14 bases remaining between them. Germline values: CDR1 LNHDA, CDR2 SQIVND (reference sequence). The CDR3 covers 15 residues. The CDR3 sequence is CASSIVTGSEQPQHF. CDR3 nucleotides: TGTGCCAGTAGTATAGTGACAGGTTCTGAACAGCCCCAGCATTTT. Full variable domain (rest looked up from reference TRBV19 and TRBJ1-5): DGGITQSPKYLFRKEGQNVTLSCEQNLNHDAMYWYRQDPGQGLRLIYYSQIVNDFQKGDIAEGYSVSREKKESFPLTVTSAQKNPTAFYLCASSIVTGSEQPQHFGDGTRLSIL.

The chain uses TRBV29-1 and TRBJ2-7; D is uncertain. CDR1 and CDR2 from the germline V gene are SQVTM and ANQGSEA. The CDR3 is 15 residues long. V was pared by 1 base and J by 3 bases, with 16 bases between. The CDR3 is CSVEARFPSDYEQYF. The CDR3 region has the DNA TGCAGCGTTGAAGCTAGATTCCCCAGCGACTACGAGCAGTACTTC.

This clone was picked up a small number of times. The sample carries other DNA sequences with the same CDR3. The chain combines TRBV19 with TRBJ2-1, with 10 bases lining up with TRBD2. Trimming removed 5 bases from V and 6 bases from J; junction bases left unmatched: 4. Per the germline V gene, CDR1 is LNHDA and CDR2 is SQIVND (reference sequence). There are 14 residues in the CDR3. CDR3 bases: TGTGCCAGTAGTTCAGCGGGAGGGAGCAATGAGCAGTTCTTC. Translating gives CASSSAGGSNEQFF.

The rearrangement links TRBV6-5 to TRBJ2-7; D is uncertain. CDR3 length: 13 residues. CDR1 is MNHEY and CDR2 is SVGAGI in the germline V gene. Trimming cost V 6 bases and J 6 bases, with 15 bases left between them. The CDR3 bases are TGTGCCAGCAGCGTCGAGCAGGTTGGCGAGCAGTACGTC. This gives the protein CASSVEQVGEQYV.

In regard to this clone: This sample includes further DNA sequences coding for the same CDR3. The rearrangement links TRBV29-1 to TRBJ2-6, with D perhaps TRBD2 (5 bases). CDR3 length equals 13 residues. V was cut by 4 bases and J by 1 base, with 5 bases left in between. CDR1 is SQVTM, CDR2 ANQGSEA, per germline. DNA of the CDR3: TGCAGCGTTGCGGGGTCTGGGGCCAACGTCCTGACTTTC. Residues: CSVAGSGANVLTF.

The V gene is TRBV7-2, the J gene TRBJ2-5; TRBD2 matches at 12 bases. The germline V gene encodes CDR1 SGHTA and CDR2 FQGNSA. This CDR3 comprises 17 residues. The junction had 3 bases not matched to a gene; V was cut back by 1 base and J by 0 bases. CDR3 bases: TGTGCCAGCAGCTTAGGACTAGCGGGAGACAACCAAGAGACCCAGTACTTC. Its protein is CASSLGLAGDNQETQYF.